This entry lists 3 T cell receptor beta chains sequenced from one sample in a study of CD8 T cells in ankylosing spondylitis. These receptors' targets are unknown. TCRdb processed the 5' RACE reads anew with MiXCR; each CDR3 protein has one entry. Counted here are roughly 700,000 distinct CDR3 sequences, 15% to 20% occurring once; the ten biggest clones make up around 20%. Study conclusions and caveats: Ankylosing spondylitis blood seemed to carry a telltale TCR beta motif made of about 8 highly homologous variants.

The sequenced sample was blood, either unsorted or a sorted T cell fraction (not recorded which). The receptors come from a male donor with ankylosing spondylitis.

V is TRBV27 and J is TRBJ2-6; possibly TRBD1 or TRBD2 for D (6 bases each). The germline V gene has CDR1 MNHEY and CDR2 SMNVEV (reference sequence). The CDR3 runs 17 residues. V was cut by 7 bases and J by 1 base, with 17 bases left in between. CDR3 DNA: TGTGCCAGCACTCAAAGAGGGGGGTTTTCTGGGGCCAACGTCCTGACTTTC. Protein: CASTQRGGFSGANVLTF.

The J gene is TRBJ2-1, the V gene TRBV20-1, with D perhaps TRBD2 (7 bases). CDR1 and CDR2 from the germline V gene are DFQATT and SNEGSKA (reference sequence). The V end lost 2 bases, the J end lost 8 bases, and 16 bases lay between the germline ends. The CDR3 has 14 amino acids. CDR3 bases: TGCAGTGCTAGACGGGGGGCTGGAGTCGATGAGCAGTTCTTC. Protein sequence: CSARRGAGVDEQFF.

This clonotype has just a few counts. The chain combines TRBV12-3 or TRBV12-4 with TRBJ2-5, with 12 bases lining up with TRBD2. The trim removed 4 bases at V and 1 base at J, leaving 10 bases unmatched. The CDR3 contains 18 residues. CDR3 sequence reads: CASSSTSGGLGVQETQYF. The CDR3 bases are TGTGCCAGCAGTTCGACTAGCGGGGGCCTCGGGGTCCAAGAGACCCAGTACTTC.